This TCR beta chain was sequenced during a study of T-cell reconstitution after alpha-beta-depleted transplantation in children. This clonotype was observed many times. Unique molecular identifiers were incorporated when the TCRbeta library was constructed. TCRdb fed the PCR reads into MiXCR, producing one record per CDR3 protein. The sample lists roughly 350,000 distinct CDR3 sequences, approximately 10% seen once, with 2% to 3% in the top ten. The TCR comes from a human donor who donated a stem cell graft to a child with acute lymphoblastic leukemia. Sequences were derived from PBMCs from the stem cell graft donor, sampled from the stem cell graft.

The CDR3 spells CASSQGGGGTEAFF. DNA for the CDR3: TGTGCCAGCAGCCAAGGGGGCGGGGGCACTGAAGCTTTCTTT. This chain joins TRBV4-2 and TRBJ1-1; D possibly corresponds to TRBD1 (5 bases). The CDR3 is made up of 14 amino acids. Germline lookup yields CDR1 LGHNA and CDR2 YNFKEQ. The V end was cut by 1 base, the J end by 4 bases, with 10 bases between.